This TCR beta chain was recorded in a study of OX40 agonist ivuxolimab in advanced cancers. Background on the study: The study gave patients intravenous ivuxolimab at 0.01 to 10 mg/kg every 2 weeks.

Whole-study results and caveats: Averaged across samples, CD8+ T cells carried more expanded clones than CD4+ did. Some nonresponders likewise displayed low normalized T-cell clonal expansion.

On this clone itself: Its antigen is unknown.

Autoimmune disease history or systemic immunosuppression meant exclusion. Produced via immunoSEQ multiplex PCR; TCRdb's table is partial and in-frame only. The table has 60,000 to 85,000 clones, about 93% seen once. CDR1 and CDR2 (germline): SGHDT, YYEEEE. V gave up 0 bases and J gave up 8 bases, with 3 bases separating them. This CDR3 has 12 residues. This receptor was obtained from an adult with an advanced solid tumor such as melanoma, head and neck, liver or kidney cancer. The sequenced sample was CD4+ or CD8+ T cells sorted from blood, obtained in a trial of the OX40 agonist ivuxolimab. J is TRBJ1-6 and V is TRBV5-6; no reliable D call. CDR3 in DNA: TGTGCCAGCAGCTTGGAGCATTCACCCCTCCACTTT. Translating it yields CASSLEHSPLHF.